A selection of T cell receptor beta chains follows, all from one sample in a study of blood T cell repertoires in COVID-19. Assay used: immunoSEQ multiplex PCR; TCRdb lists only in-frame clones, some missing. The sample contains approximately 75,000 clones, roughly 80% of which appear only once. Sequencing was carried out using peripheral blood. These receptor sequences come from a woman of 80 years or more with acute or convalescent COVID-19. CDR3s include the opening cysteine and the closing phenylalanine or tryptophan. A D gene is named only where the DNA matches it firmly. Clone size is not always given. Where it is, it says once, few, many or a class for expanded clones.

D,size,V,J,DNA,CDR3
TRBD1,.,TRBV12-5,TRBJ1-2,TGTGCTAGTGGCCTAGGGGGCCTCGGGAACTATGGCTACACCTTC,CASGLGGLGNYGYTF
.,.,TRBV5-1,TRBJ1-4,TGCGCCAGCAGCCCGGAAGCAGGTAGAGAAAAACTGTTTTTT,CASSPEAGREKLFF
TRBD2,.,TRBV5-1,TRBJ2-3,TGCGCCAGCAGCTCCCGGGCGGGGGTTGGCGGGTTAAACACAGATACGCAGTATTTT,CASSSRAGVGGLNTDTQYF
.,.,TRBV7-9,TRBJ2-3,TGTGCCAGCAGCTTAGAACACAGCACAGATACGCAGTATTTT,CASSLEHSTDTQYF
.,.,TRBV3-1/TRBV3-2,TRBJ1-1,TGTGCCAGCAGCCAAGACCCGGGGGTCGCGAACACTGAAGCTTTCTTT,CASSQDPGVANTEAFF
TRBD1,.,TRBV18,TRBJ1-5,TGTGCCAGCTCACCGGGGACAGATAATCAGCCCCAGCATTTT,CASSPGTDNQPQHF
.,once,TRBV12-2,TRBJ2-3,TGTGCAAGTCGCTTGCGGCCTAGCGGAAACACAGATACGCAGTATTTT,CASRLRPSGNTDTQYF
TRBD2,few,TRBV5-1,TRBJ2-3,TGCGCCAGCAGCTTGGGGCCAACTAGCGGGGGGGCCACAGATACGCAGTATTTT,CASSLGPTSGGATDTQYF
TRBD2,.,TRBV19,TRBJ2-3,TGTGCCAGTAGTAGGACTAGCGGGGCCCCGATCACAGATACGCAGTATTTT,CASSRTSGAPITDTQYF
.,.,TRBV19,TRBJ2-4,TGTGCCAGTACCCCTCGACAGACCCTAGCCAAAAACATTCAGTACTTC,CASTPRQTLAKNIQYF
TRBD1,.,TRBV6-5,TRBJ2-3,TGTGCCAGCAGTCGCACTGGACAGGGCACAGATACGCAGTATTTT,CASSRTGQGTDTQYF
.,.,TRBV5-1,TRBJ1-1,TGCGCCAGCAGCTTTGTCTGGACAGAGAACACTGAAGCTTTCTTT,CASSFVWTENTEAFF
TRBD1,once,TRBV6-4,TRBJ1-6,TGTGCCAGCAGTACTACCGGGACAGGGGATTCACCCCTCCACTTT,CASSTTGTGDSPLHF
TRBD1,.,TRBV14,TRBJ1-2,TGTGCCAGCAGCCAAGTCAGGGGGCAGGGTGGCTACACCTTC,CASSQVRGQGGYTF
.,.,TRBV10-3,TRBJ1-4,TGTGCCATCAAGGCCGGGGGATTAAATGAAAAACTGTTTTTT,CAIKAGGLNEKLFF
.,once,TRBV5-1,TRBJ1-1,TGCGCCAGCAGCTTAACGGACAAGAACACTGAAGCTTTCTTT,CASSLTDKNTEAFF
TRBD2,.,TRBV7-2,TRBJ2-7,TGTGCCAGCAGCTTAGCGGGAGGGACTCAATACGAGCAGTACTTC,CASSLAGGTQYEQYF
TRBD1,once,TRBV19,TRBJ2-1,TGTGCCAGTAGTAACCGACCCGGACAGGGGCATGGTACTGAGCAGTTCTTC,CASSNRPGQGHGTEQFF
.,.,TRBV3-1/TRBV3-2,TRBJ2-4,TGTGCCAGCAGCCTCCAGGGGAGTGAAAACATTCAGTACTTC,CASSLQGSENIQYF
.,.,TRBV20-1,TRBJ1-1,TGCAGTGCTAGTAAACGGGGGTGGACTGAAGCTTTCTTT,CSASKRGWTEAFF
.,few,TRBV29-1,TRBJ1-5,TGCAGCGCCACCGGGAATCCGATCAATCAGCCCCAGCATTTT,CSATGNPINQPQHF
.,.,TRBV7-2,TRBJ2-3,TGTGCCAGCAGCATATCAGGGGTCCTCACAGATACGCAGTATTTT,CASSISGVLTDTQYF